This T cell receptor (beta chain) was identified in a study of radiation and T cells in renal cell carcinoma (dated by TCRdb to the early 2020s). With respect to the entire study: Samples were obtained from a clinical trial, in which 15 Gy stereotactic body radiation therapy was delivered to primary renal cell carcinomas and nephrectomy was performed 4 weeks later. A total of under 60 samples underwent TCR beta sequencing, made up of 26 tumors and some 27 peripheral blood samples. Across all 50 or so samples, 3,800,000 or so unique CDR3 nucleotide sequences encoding 2,658,974 unique CDR3 amino acid sequences were identified. What the work shows at the level of the full study, not this receptor alone: Top tumor clonotypes rose in blood from baseline to 2 weeks post-radiation, then contracted by 4 weeks, suggesting transient expansion of tumor-resident clones. Dynamics of the blood repertoire were not tracked past 4 weeks after treatment. No pretreatment tumor biopsies were available, so the baseline intratumoral presence of clonotypes could not be determined. The single-armed trial design could not address effects of radiation dose or scheduling on the TCR repertoire.

Following the manufacturer's recommendations, the immunoSEQ kit was used to generate TCR beta libraries from genomic DNA. For library preparation, a first multiplex PCR was performed with proprietary primers, followed by a second PCR in which unique barcodes were added, and bead cleanups were performed after each round. A positive control reaction and a negative control reaction, both provided in the kit, were run with every batch of samples. The final libraries were assessed on an Agilent 4200 TapeStation D1000 ScreenTape, pooled by volume, and quantified by qPCR. An Illumina NextSeq500 fitted with a MidOutput 150-cycle cartridge performed the sequencing, running 156 Read1 cycles and 15 Index1 cycles with the kit's custom primers. The pooled library was loaded at about 1 pM with around 22% PhiX control spiked in. The study's own analysis went as follows. Vendor-processed data were analyzed in R, and a clonotype was defined as all T cells sharing the same CDR3 nucleotide sequence. In the clone abundance analyses, frequencies were normalized to the 10,000 most abundant clones in each sample. Public T cell clones, which averaged fewer than five per sample, were excluded before analysis. Tumor-enriched and baseline blood-enriched clonotypes were defined by at least a 32-fold difference in abundance between compartments. A beta-binomial differential abundance model was applied to find clonotypes that expanded or contracted between blood time points. Similarity between tumor and blood repertoires was quantified using the Baroni-Urbani and Buser coefficient, and groups were compared with two-tailed Wilcoxon tests in R. TCRdb provides this immuneACCESS table in a form limited to in-frame rearrangements. Some clones are lacking; in checked studies, under half of them reflect an unresolved V gene, and why the rest are absent is not known. V and J calls and clone size follow that table, whereas D and trimming were derived from the DNA. Present in this sample are just over 95,000 clones, approximately 86% of which were seen just once. Clones ranked in the top ten supply approximately 7.9% of the sample.

A note on this clone: Its antigen has not been determined. Base qualities are missing; no much larger clone stands one base away.

The V end loses 1 base and the J end loses 3 bases, and a stretch of 9 bases separates them. The germline V gene (reference sequence) yields SEHNR for CDR1 and FQNEAQ for CDR2. The CDR3, from cysteine to phenylalanine, totals 14 residues. Just the 42-base CDR3 DNA is kept, in frame starting at base 1. The time point label, read with the paper, signifies: baseline pretreatment blood. The treatment or condition label here, explained by the study, means: 15 Gy SBRT to primary tumor, nephrectomy 4 weeks later. To follow tumor-enriched clonotypes, peripheral blood was collected serially from radiation-treated patients at baseline and again at 2 weeks and 4 weeks after SBRT. Renal cell carcinoma with clear cell pathology was present in all patients. The QIAamp DNA Blood Mini Kit (Qiagen) was used to prepare genomic DNA for TCR sequencing. The analyses included only samples that passed all quality control checks.

Specimen: blood, collected from a patient whose treatment included radiotherapy and nephrectomy. This TCR was sampled from a man aged 45-65 years with renal cell carcinoma. The rearrangement joined TRBV7-9 to TRBJ1-1; the D gene is possibly TRBD1, with 5 bases matching. The DNA sequence follows: TGTGCCAGCAGCTTAGTGGGGGGAGACACTGAAGCTTTCTTT. Translation gives CASSLVGGDTEAFF.